This entry lists 22 T cell receptor beta chains sequenced from one sample in a study of blood T cell repertoires in COVID-19. Assay: immunoSEQ multiplex PCR; the TCRdb copy retains only in-frame clones and omits some. The sample yields roughly 230,000 clones, 82% seen once. The source material was PBMCs or T cells enriched from blood (not recorded which). These receptors were taken from a woman aged 60-75 years who had recovered from COVID-19.

The rearrangement links TRBV12-3 or TRBV12-4 to TRBJ2-1, with D perhaps matching TRBD2 (6 bases). The CDR3 contains 12 residues. V lost 6 bases, J lost 10 bases, and 13 bases lay in between. This CDR3 is CASRPHGGEQFF. The CDR3 DNA follows: TGTGCCAGCAGACCCCACGGAGGGGAGCAGTTCTTC.

In DNA, the CDR3 is TGTGCCAGCAGCCAAGAAGCCCCTAGCGGGAGTCTAGACAATGAGCAGTTCTTC. This sequence encodes CASSQEAPSGSLDNEQFF. The rearrangement uses TRBV4-2 and TRBJ2-1; TRBD2 matches at 10 bases. CDR1 and CDR2 from the germline V gene are LGHNA and YNFKEQ. This CDR3 is built from 18 residues. J was trimmed by 5 bases and V by 0 bases; bases with no gene match: 10.

This chain uses TRBV16 with TRBJ1-5; 7 nucleotides line up with TRBD1. This CDR3 has 16 residues. With 1 base clipped from V and 4 bases from J, the junction kept 7 bases outside the gene matches. Germline CDR1 is KGHSY and CDR2 is FQNENV. The CDR3 DNA sequence: TGTGCCAGCAGCCAATTCGGAGCAGGGGGTAATCAGCCCCAGCATTTT. It codes for CASSQFGAGGNQPQHF.

This chain links TRBV6-5 with TRBJ1-1, with 8 nucleotides matching TRBD1. Per germline, CDR1 MNHEY and CDR2 SVGAGI. The CDR3 consists of 14 residues. V trimming: 4 bases; J trimming: 4 bases; junction bases outside the gene matches: 5. The CDR3 DNA reads as TGTGCCAGCAGTTTACAGGGGGTGGCCACTGAAGCTTTCTTT. It encodes CASSLQGVATEAFF.

Only a few counts were recorded for this clone. This chain uses TRBV6-6 with TRBJ2-5; 7 bases fit TRBD2. The CDR3 contains 16 residues. CDR1 is MNHNY and CDR2 is SVGAGI in the germline V gene (reference sequence). V was clipped by 4 bases and J by 3 bases; unmatched bases: 11. CDR3 region: CASSLTSLRGKETQYF. In nucleotides, the CDR3 is TGTGCCAGCAGTTTGACTAGCCTGAGGGGAAAAGAGACCCAGTACTTC.

The chain couples TRBV5-1 to TRBJ2-1; 8 positions agree with TRBD1. This CDR3 spans 15 amino acids. V trimming: 4 bases; J trimming: 8 bases; junction bases outside the gene matches: 11. Germline loops: CDR1 SGHRS, CDR2 YFSETQ. CDR3 nucleotides: TGCGCCAGCAGCCTAGATAAGGACAGGGAACATGAGCAGTTCTTC. It translates to CASSLDKDREHEQFF.

Only one count was recorded for this clone. This sequence joins TRBV6-5 and TRBJ1-1; 10 nucleotides agree with TRBD1. The germline CDR1 and CDR2 sequences are MNHEY and SVGAGI. The V segment lost 4 bases and the J segment 0 bases; nucleotides outside the gene matches: 5. The CDR3 runs 16 residues. The CDR3 here is CASSFRDRGMNTEAFF. DNA for the CDR3: TGTGCCAGCAGTTTCCGGGACAGGGGAATGAACACTGAAGCTTTCTTT.

This clone has a single count. The V gene is TRBV27, the J gene TRBJ1-6; 7 bases agree with TRBD1. V dropped 5 bases and J dropped 8; count of bases not matched to a gene: 6. The length of the CDR3 is 14 residues. Germline lookup yields CDR1 MNHEY and CDR2 SMNVEV (reference sequence). CDR3 loop: CASSLRDSYSPLHF. CDR3 coding DNA: TGTGCCAGCAGTCTCCGGGACAGTTATTCACCCCTCCACTTT.

The chain is built from TRBV25-1 and TRBJ2-7, with TRBD1 identical over 7 bases. V was pared by 6 bases and J by 2 bases, with 7 bases of the junction left unmatched. CDR3 length equals 14 residues. Germline CDR1 is MGHDK and CDR2 is SYGVNS. The CDR3, as DNA: TGTGCCAGCAGATCCGGGACAGCTCCCTACGAGCAGTACTTC. Residues: CASRSGTAPYEQYF.

The J gene is TRBJ2-1, the V gene TRBV3-1 (or the pseudogene TRBV3-2), with D possibly TRBD2 on 5 matching bases. The germline V and J ends were trimmed by 4 bases and 7 bases, with 17 bases remaining between them. This CDR3 region has 15 residues. CDR1 and CDR2 (germline): LGHDT, YNNKEL (reference sequence). In DNA form, the CDR3 reads TGTGCCAGCAGCCTACCGGGATACTCTGGGAATGAGCAGTTCTTC. This codes for CASSLPGYSGNEQFF.

The V call is TRBV24-1, the J call TRBJ2-7; 8 bases match TRBD2. Germline assignment: CDR1 KGHDR and CDR2 SFDVKD. The CDR3 sequence is 14 residues long. After removal of 3 bases from V and 6 bases from J, the junction contained 6 bases not matched to a gene. DNA of the CDR3: TGTGCCACCAGTGATGGGGTAGCGGGAAGCGAGCAGTACTTC. Protein: CATSDGVAGSEQYF.

The chain recombines TRBV28 with TRBJ2-2, with D maybe TRBD1 (5 bases). CDR3 length: 12 amino acids. Germline CDR1 MDHEN, CDR2 SYDVKM. V lost 5 bases to trimming and J lost 4 bases, with 5 bases between them. The CDR3 nucleotides are TGTGCCAGCAGTAGGGGCACCGGGGAGCTGTTTTTT. This translates into CASSRGTGELFF.

V and J are TRBV6-2 or TRBV6-3 and TRBJ2-1, with 7 bases that match TRBD2. The CDR3 spans 15 residues. From germline, CDR1 is MNHEY and CDR2 SVGEGT. The V segment lost 2 bases and the J segment 0 bases; nucleotides outside the gene matches: 1. CDR3 protein: CASSYSGNSYNEQFF. DNA of the CDR3: TGTGCCAGCAGTTACAGCGGGAACTCCTACAATGAGCAGTTCTTC.

This rearrangement joins TRBV7-2 to TRBJ1-1; D gene unclear. V was shortened by 2 bases and J by 1 base, with 8 bases between the two germline ends. Germline V gene sequence: CDR1 SGHTA, CDR2 FQGNSA. The CDR3 contains 14 residues. As DNA, the CDR3 is TGTGCCAGCAGCTTACGGGAGTGGAACACTGAAGCTTTCTTT. Protein product: CASSLREWNTEAFF.

The chain employs TRBV12-2 and TRBJ2-4; the listed D gene, TRBD2, was not tested against the DNA. TRBV12-2 is assigned pseudogene status. This CDR3 spans 15 amino acids. This CDR3 is CASRLYPPGGNIQYF. The CDR3 nucleotides read TGTGCAAGTCGTCTATATCCCCCCGGGGGAAACATTCAGTACTTC.

The chain has TRBV6-2 or TRBV6-3 and TRBJ1-2; 9 bases match TRBD1. CDR3 length: 15 residues. Germline CDR1 reads MNHEY; CDR2 reads SVGEGT. V lost 5 bases and J lost 4; bases outside the gene matches: 8. The CDR3: CASSTSGTGIYGYTF. The CDR3 DNA reads as TGTGCCAGCAGTACGTCCGGGACAGGGATCTATGGCTACACCTTC.

The J gene is TRBJ2-3, the V gene TRBV14; 14 bases agree with TRBD2. The germline V gene encodes CDR1 SGHDN and CDR2 FVKESK. CDR3 length equals 16 residues. The junction had 1 base not matched to a gene; V was cut back by 4 bases and J by 1 base. The CDR3 spells CASSPGLAGGTDTQYF. CDR3 DNA: TGTGCCAGCAGCCCGGGACTAGCGGGAGGCACAGATACGCAGTATTTT.

V usage is TRBV2 and J usage is TRBJ2-2; 7 bases are a match to TRBD2. The CDR3 is 14 residues long. The germline gives CDR1 SNHLY, CDR2 FYNNEI. V was clipped by 6 bases and J by 7 bases; unmatched bases: 8. The CDR3 DNA is TGTGCCAGCAGCCTGAGGACTAGTTACGGGGAGCTGTTTTTT. Its translation: CASSLRTSYGELFF.

J is TRBJ2-7 and V is TRBV7-6; 8 nucleotides match TRBD1. V lost 5 bases to trimming and J lost 2 bases; unmatched junction nucleotides: 8. There are 15 residues in the CDR3. Germline-derived CDR1 and CDR2 are SGHVS and FNYEAQ. Here the CDR3 DNA reads TGTGCCAGCAGCCTTGGACAGGGAATCCCCTACGAGCAGTACTTC. It yields the protein CASSLGQGIPYEQYF.

The chain has TRBV6-5 and TRBJ2-7, with 11 nucleotides matching TRBD2. V lost 6 bases and J lost 3; bases outside the gene matches: 4. There are 14 residues in the CDR3. CDR1 and CDR2 (germline): MNHEY, SVGAGI. CDR3 region: CASSLAGGNYEQYF. Written as DNA, the CDR3 is TGTGCCAGCAGCTTAGCGGGAGGGAACTACGAGCAGTACTTC.

The chain links TRBV9 to TRBJ2-1; 14 nucleotides agree with TRBD2. Per germline, CDR1 SGDLS and CDR2 YYNGEE. V gave up 0 bases and J gave up 4 bases; unmatched junction bases: 6. There are 18 residues in the CDR3. The CDR3 protein is CASSVVGTSGGLYNEQFF. The CDR3 DNA reads TGTGCCAGCAGCGTAGTCGGGACTAGCGGGGGCCTATACAATGAGCAGTTCTTC.

The chain uses TRBV10-2 and TRBJ1-2; 10 nucleotides line up with TRBD1. V was clipped by 6 bases and J by 4 bases; unmatched bases: 5. Germline CDR1 and CDR2: WSHSY and SAAADI. This CDR3 has 14 residues. CDR3 sequence reads: CASRPGQGTYGYTF. CDR3 coding DNA: TGCGCCAGCAGACCGGGACAGGGGACCTATGGCTACACCTTC.